A selection of T cell receptor beta chains follows, all from one sample in a study of cytomegalovirus exposure and HLA in healthy donors. TCRdb's copy holds only in-frame clones and misses some; the assay was immunoSEQ multiplex PCR. The sample holds 120,000 or so clones; 80% are singletons and the top ten take 0.24%. Source material: PBMCs. All receptors derive from a man in his forties or fifties in good health and CMV-seronegative. Both conserved end residues are part of each CDR3. The D gene is left open where the match is weak. A row's size may be missing; if present it is once, few, many or a size class.

j_gene: TRBJ2-5; abundance: NA; v_gene: TRBV6-5; d_gene: TRBD2; CDR3aa: CASSGGGQETQYF; CDR3nt: TGTGCCAGCAGTGGGGGGGGCCAAGAGACCCAGTACTTC
j_gene: TRBJ2-1; abundance: NA; v_gene: TRBV14; d_gene: TRBD2; CDR3aa: CASSQVRASGGASNEQFF; CDR3nt: TGTGCCAGCAGCCAAGTAAGGGCCAGCGGGGGGGCCAGCAATGAGCAGTTCTTC
j_gene: TRBJ2-3; abundance: few; v_gene: TRBV5-1; d_gene: TRBD2; CDR3aa: CASSLEAGGLTDTQYF; CDR3nt: TGCGCCAGCAGTCTTGAAGCGGGAGGACTCACAGATACGCAGTATTTT
j_gene: TRBJ2-3; abundance: NA; v_gene: TRBV9; d_gene: NA; CDR3aa: CASSAGLSSTDTQYF; CDR3nt: TGTGCCAGCAGCGCGGGACTCTCAAGCACAGATACGCAGTATTTT
j_gene: TRBJ2-7; abundance: once; v_gene: TRBV7-2; d_gene: TRBD2; CDR3aa: CASSLGLAGGQDEQYF; CDR3nt: TGTGCCAGCAGCTTGGGACTAGCGGGAGGGCAGGACGAGCAGTACTTC
j_gene: TRBJ2-3; abundance: NA; v_gene: TRBV5-1; d_gene: NA; CDR3aa: CASSLPGSSTDTQYF; CDR3nt: TGCGCCAGCAGCTTACCAGGCTCTAGCACAGATACGCAGTATTTT
j_gene: TRBJ2-3; abundance: NA; v_gene: TRBV11-2; d_gene: NA; CDR3aa: CASSLGRGPDTQYF; CDR3nt: TGTGCCAGCAGCTTAGGCAGGGGTCCAGATACGCAGTATTTT
j_gene: TRBJ1-2; abundance: NA; v_gene: TRBV6-5; d_gene: NA; CDR3aa: CASSYVRQTNYGYTF; CDR3nt: TGTGCCAGCAGTTACGTTAGGCAGACAAACTATGGCTACACCTTC
j_gene: TRBJ1-5; abundance: NA; v_gene: TRBV28; d_gene: TRBD1; CDR3aa: CASSLSLTGIQPQHF; CDR3nt: TGTGCCAGCAGTTTAAGCCTGACAGGGATACAGCCCCAGCATTTT
j_gene: TRBJ1-2; abundance: NA; v_gene: TRBV5-1; d_gene: NA; CDR3aa: CASSFGTANYGYTF; CDR3nt: TGCGCCAGCAGCTTTGGTACAGCTAACTATGGCTACACCTTC
j_gene: TRBJ2-5; abundance: once; v_gene: TRBV25-1; d_gene: NA; CDR3aa: CASSESPSIEETQYF; CDR3nt: TGTGCCAGCAGTGAATCTCCTAGCATAGAAGAGACCCAGTACTTC
j_gene: TRBJ2-2; abundance: NA; v_gene: TRBV7-2; d_gene: NA; CDR3aa: CASRFVTVYTGELFF; CDR3nt: TGTGCCAGCAGATTCGTGACAGTTTACACCGGGGAGCTGTTTTTT
j_gene: TRBJ1-5; abundance: NA; v_gene: TRBV18; d_gene: NA; CDR3aa: CASSVDRGNQPQHF; CDR3nt: TGTGCCAGCTCAGTGGACAGAGGAAATCAGCCCCAGCATTTT
j_gene: TRBJ2-1; abundance: NA; v_gene: TRBV5-8; d_gene: NA; CDR3aa: CASSWRLEVNEQFF; CDR3nt: TGTGCCAGCAGCTGGAGGTTGGAGGTCAATGAGCAGTTCTTC
j_gene: TRBJ1-5; abundance: NA; v_gene: TRBV19; d_gene: TRBD1; CDR3aa: CASSDTGTGNQPQHF; CDR3nt: TGTGCCAGTAGTGACACCGGGACAGGGAATCAGCCCCAGCATTTT
j_gene: TRBJ1-6; abundance: NA; v_gene: TRBV25-1; d_gene: NA; CDR3aa: CASQISSNSPLHF; CDR3nt: TGTGCCAGCCAAATAAGCTCTAATTCACCCCTCCACTTT
j_gene: TRBJ2-1; abundance: NA; v_gene: TRBV27; d_gene: TRBD2; CDR3aa: CASSFRLANEQFF; CDR3nt: TGTGCCAGCAGTTTCAGACTAGCTAACGAGCAGTTCTTC
j_gene: TRBJ1-6; abundance: once; v_gene: TRBV6-5; d_gene: NA; CDR3aa: CASSLTGNSPLHF; CDR3nt: TGTGCCAGCAGTCTCACAGGAAATTCACCCCTCCACTTT
j_gene: TRBJ2-5; abundance: once; v_gene: TRBV19; d_gene: NA; CDR3aa: CASSISGQETQYF; CDR3nt: TGTGCCAGTAGTATTAGCGGCCAAGAGACCCAGTACTTC
j_gene: TRBJ1-2; abundance: NA; v_gene: TRBV28; d_gene: NA; CDR3aa: CASGNQGIYGYTF; CDR3nt: TGTGCCAGCGGTAACCAGGGGATCTATGGCTACACCTTC
j_gene: TRBJ1-1; abundance: NA; v_gene: TRBV7-2; d_gene: TRBD1; CDR3aa: CASSLEDRVEAFF; CDR3nt: TGTGCCAGCAGCTTAGAGGACAGGGTTGAAGCTTTCTTT
j_gene: TRBJ1-1; abundance: NA; v_gene: TRBV19; d_gene: NA; CDR3aa: CASSRMGHSEAFF; CDR3nt: TGTGCCAGTAGTAGGATGGGGCATTCTGAAGCTTTCTTT
j_gene: TRBJ2-1; abundance: NA; v_gene: TRBV11-3; d_gene: TRBD1; CDR3aa: CASSFVFDRDNEQFF; CDR3nt: TGTGCCAGCAGCTTTGTCTTCGACAGGGACAATGAGCAGTTCTTC
j_gene: TRBJ2-1; abundance: NA; v_gene: TRBV12-5; d_gene: NA; CDR3aa: CASGLYRGGENSYNEQFF; CDR3nt: TGTGCTAGTGGTTTATACCGTGGCGGGGAGAACTCCTACAATGAGCAGTTCTTC
j_gene: TRBJ1-1; abundance: once; v_gene: TRBV19; d_gene: TRBD1; CDR3aa: CASSIREGATEAFF; CDR3nt: TGTGCCAGTAGTATCCGGGAGGGGGCAACTGAAGCTTTCTTT
j_gene: TRBJ1-1; abundance: NA; v_gene: TRBV19; d_gene: TRBD1; CDR3aa: CASSHTTGGTEAFF; CDR3nt: TGTGCCAGTAGTCACACTACAGGGGGGACTGAAGCTTTCTTT
j_gene: TRBJ2-5; abundance: NA; v_gene: TRBV29-1; d_gene: NA; CDR3aa: CSVRGQYQETQYF; CDR3nt: TGCAGCGTTCGCGGACAGTACCAAGAGACCCAGTACTTC
j_gene: TRBJ1-1; abundance: NA; v_gene: TRBV4-3; d_gene: NA; CDR3aa: CASSQVGLNTEAFF; CDR3nt: TGCGCCAGCAGCCAAGTGGGCTTGAACACTGAAGCTTTCTTT
j_gene: TRBJ1-5; abundance: NA; v_gene: TRBV7-9; d_gene: NA; CDR3aa: CASSLGGLGQPQHF; CDR3nt: TGTGCCAGCAGCTTAGGAGGGTTGGGGCAGCCCCAGCATTTT
j_gene: TRBJ1-4; abundance: NA; v_gene: TRBV5-1; d_gene: NA; CDR3aa: CASSLKGEAEKLFF; CDR3nt: TGCGCCAGCAGCTTGAAAGGGGAGGCTGAAAAACTGTTTTTC
j_gene: TRBJ1-2; abundance: NA; v_gene: TRBV19; d_gene: NA; CDR3aa: CASRAQGGYGYTF; CDR3nt: TGTGCCAGTAGAGCTCAGGGAGGCTATGGCTACACCTTC
j_gene: TRBJ1-5; abundance: NA; v_gene: TRBV2; d_gene: TRBD1; CDR3aa: CASSGTGGDQPQHF; CDR3nt: TGTGCCAGCAGTGGGACAGGTGGGGATCAGCCCCAGCATTTT
j_gene: TRBJ2-7; abundance: NA; v_gene: TRBV6-5; d_gene: NA; CDR3aa: CASQRGVSYEQYF; CDR3nt: TGTGCCAGCCAACGCGGGGTTTCCTACGAGCAGTACTTC
j_gene: TRBJ1-6; abundance: NA; v_gene: TRBV6-1; d_gene: TRBD1; CDR3aa: CASTTGWGQNSPLHF; CDR3nt: TGTGCCAGCACCACTGGATGGGGACAGAATTCACCCCTCCACTTT
j_gene: TRBJ1-5; abundance: NA; v_gene: TRBV9; d_gene: NA; CDR3aa: CASSVGQYSNQPQHF; CDR3nt: TGTGCCAGCAGCGTAGGACAGTATAGCAATCAGCCCCAGCATTTT
j_gene: TRBJ2-3; abundance: NA; v_gene: TRBV28; d_gene: NA; CDR3aa: CASSFGLKDYLDTQYF; CDR3nt: TGTGCCAGCAGTTTTGGGTTAAAGGACTACCTGGATACGCAGTATTTT
j_gene: TRBJ1-2; abundance: few; v_gene: TRBV9; d_gene: NA; CDR3aa: CASSIPRPLRGYGYTF; CDR3nt: TGTGCCAGCAGCATCCCGAGGCCACTTAGGGGCTATGGCTACACCTTC
j_gene: TRBJ1-6; abundance: NA; v_gene: TRBV5-1; d_gene: NA; CDR3aa: CASSLAYRELSPLHF; CDR3nt: TGCGCCAGCAGCTTGGCCTACAGGGAACTCTCACCCCTCCACTTT
j_gene: TRBJ2-7; abundance: NA; v_gene: TRBV7-9; d_gene: TRBD1; CDR3aa: CASSLPTTGVYYEQYF; CDR3nt: TGTGCCAGCAGCTTACCTACGACAGGGGTCTACTACGAGCAGTACTTC
j_gene: TRBJ2-1; abundance: NA; v_gene: TRBV10-3; d_gene: NA; CDR3aa: CAISDFRGNEQFF; CDR3nt: TGTGCCATCAGTGACTTCCGGGGTAATGAGCAGTTCTTC
j_gene: TRBJ2-3; abundance: NA; v_gene: TRBV5-1; d_gene: NA; CDR3aa: CARSLTGPVVADTQYF; CDR3nt: TGCGCCCGCAGCTTAACAGGGCCCGTAGTCGCAGATACGCAGTATTTT
j_gene: TRBJ2-5; abundance: NA; v_gene: TRBV2; d_gene: NA; CDR3aa: CASWGGELETQYF; CDR3nt: TGTGCCAGCTGGGGGGGCGAGTTGGAGACCCAGTACTTC
j_gene: TRBJ2-5; abundance: NA; v_gene: TRBV9; d_gene: TRBD1; CDR3aa: CASSVGRSDRVYETQYF; CDR3nt: TGTGCCAGCAGCGTGGGTCGGTCGGACAGGGTTTATGAGACCCAGTACTTC
j_gene: TRBJ2-5; abundance: NA; v_gene: TRBV5-1; d_gene: NA; CDR3aa: CASSGAGTSNQETQYF; CDR3nt: TGCGCCAGCAGCGGGGCTGGGACAAGTAACCAAGAGACCCAGTACTTC
j_gene: TRBJ1-1; abundance: NA; v_gene: TRBV19; d_gene: NA; CDR3aa: CASRILGGDTEAFF; CDR3nt: TGTGCCAGTAGGATCCTGGGGGGTGACACTGAAGCTTTCTTT
j_gene: TRBJ2-1; abundance: NA; v_gene: TRBV4-2; d_gene: TRBD2; CDR3aa: CASSLSGTSSSNEQFF; CDR3nt: TGTGCCAGCAGCCTTTCCGGGACTAGTAGTTCCAATGAGCAGTTCTTC
j_gene: TRBJ1-6; abundance: NA; v_gene: TRBV9; d_gene: NA; CDR3aa: CASSERAGAERNSPLHF; CDR3nt: TGTGCCAGCAGCGAGAGAGCAGGGGCGGAAAGGAATTCACCCCTCCACTTT
j_gene: TRBJ2-3; abundance: NA; v_gene: TRBV23-1; d_gene: TRBD1; CDR3aa: CASSQGEGTGGTDTQYF; CDR3nt: TGCGCCAGCAGTCAAGGGGAGGGGACAGGGGGGACAGATACGCAGTATTTT
j_gene: TRBJ1-1; abundance: few; v_gene: TRBV2; d_gene: NA; CDR3aa: CASSVEGSLVEAFF; CDR3nt: TGTGCCAGCAGTGTGGAGGGGTCGCTAGTGGAAGCTTTCTTT
j_gene: TRBJ1-6; abundance: NA; v_gene: TRBV4-1; d_gene: NA; CDR3aa: CASSHGDNSFNSPLHF; CDR3nt: TGCGCCAGCAGCCATGGGGACAATTCCTTTAATTCACCCCTCCACTTT
j_gene: TRBJ2-2; abundance: NA; v_gene: TRBV2; d_gene: TRBD2; CDR3aa: CASSYLAGGVSGELFF; CDR3nt: TGTGCCAGCAGTTACCTAGCGGGGGGAGTATCCGGGGAGCTGTTTTTT
j_gene: TRBJ2-7; abundance: NA; v_gene: TRBV5-1; d_gene: NA; CDR3aa: CASSPGGRVGRDEQYF; CDR3nt: TGCGCCAGCAGTCCTGGGGGCAGGGTAGGGAGGGACGAGCAGTACTTC
j_gene: TRBJ2-5; abundance: NA; v_gene: TRBV4-3; d_gene: NA; CDR3aa: CASSQRPGGTLGAQYF; CDR3nt: TGCGCCAGCAGCCAACGTCCAGGCGGGACTTTAGGGGCCCAGTACTTC
j_gene: TRBJ1-5; abundance: NA; v_gene: TRBV28; d_gene: TRBD1; CDR3aa: CASSFLQGIRGAQHF; CDR3nt: TGTGCCAGCAGTTTCTTACAGGGGATCCGTGGGGCCCAGCATTTT
j_gene: TRBJ2-1; abundance: NA; v_gene: TRBV6-5; d_gene: NA; CDR3aa: CASSYSLAGTYNEQFF; CDR3nt: TGTGCCAGCAGTTACTCTTTGGCGGGGACCTACAATGAGCAGTTCTTC